A single T cell receptor beta chain is shown here with its context. Its antigen remains unidentified. This CDR3 region has 14 residues. CDR1 and CDR2 (germline): SGHNT, YYREEE (reference sequence). Germline trimming cut 4 bases from V and 4 bases from J; bases unmatched to any gene: 5. The protocol was immunoSEQ multiplex PCR, while the TCRdb copy is restricted to in-frame clones and leaves out a portion. The sample lists around 120,000 clones, 70% to 90% occurring once. The record originates from a study of T cell responses to AZD1222 COVID-19 vaccine. Regarding the study as a whole: Nearly half of spike-specific TCRs reportedly target variant regions that are unmutated in the B.1.351 and B.1.1.7 variants.

V and J are TRBV5-4 and TRBJ1-3; 7 positions agree with TRBD1. Sequencing was performed on peripheral blood, taken on day 0 of AZD1222 vaccination. This receptor was taken from an adult in good health. In DNA form, the CDR3 reads TGTGCCAGCAGCCCTCAGGGGGAAGGAAACACCATATATTTT. It is translated as CASSPQGEGNTIYF.